Listed below are T cell receptor beta chains from one sample, sequenced in a study of T cells after yellow fever vaccination. TCRdb recomputed calls from the 5' RACE reads with MiXCR, one row per CDR3 protein. The table has fewer than 450,000 distinct CDR3 sequences, roughly 11% seen once. Sequenced material: PBMCs, taken on the day of the first yellow fever vaccination. All receptors derive from a man younger than 30 who received the YFV17D yellow fever vaccine. Both conserved end residues are part of each CDR3. D genes are given only for firm matches. Clone size is stated in some rows and not others, as once, few, many or a class when expanded.

size,J,V,D,DNA,CDR3
NA,TRBJ2-3,TRBV29-1,TRBD2,TGCAGCGTTGACCCTCCAGACTTAGCGGGGGGCCCCGCTAGCACAGATACGCAGTATTTT,CSVDPPDLAGGPASTDTQYF
few,TRBJ1-2,TRBV7-8,NA,TGTGCCAGCAGCTTAGGGGGCCCTGGGGGCTACACCTTC,CASSLGGPGGYTF
NA,TRBJ2-3,TRBV5-1,TRBD1,TGCGCCAGCAGCTTGGGGGACAGACGCACAGATACGCAGTATTTT,CASSLGDRRTDTQYF
NA,TRBJ2-1,TRBV9,NA,TGTGCCAGCAGCGTAGAGTATAGCTCCTACAATGAGCAGTGCTTC,CASSVEYSSYNEQCF
few,TRBJ2-3,TRBV20-1,NA,TGCAGTGCTAGAGATCCCAGGGCCACAGATACGCAGTATTTT,CSARDPRATDTQYF
few,TRBJ2-1,TRBV29-1,TRBD2,TGCAGCTTCAAGTCGGGGGGCTCCTACAATGAGCAGTTCTTC,CSFKSGGSYNEQFF
few,TRBJ2-4,TRBV6-1,TRBD2,TGTGCCAGCGGGCAACTAGCGGGGGGGCGAAACATTCAGTACTTC,CASGQLAGGRNIQYF
NA,TRBJ1-6,TRBV7-9,TRBD1,TGTGCCAGCAGCTTAGTACAGGGGCTTAATTCACCCCTCCACTTT,CASSLVQGLNSPLHF
NA,TRBJ2-3,TRBV7-2,NA,TGTGCCAGCAGCCTCCCTGGGCGGGCCCAAGCAGATACGCAGTATTTT,CASSLPGRAQADTQYF
NA,TRBJ2-7,TRBV7-2,TRBD2,TGTGCCAGCAGCTTTTACGGGGGGTATGGGGACGAGCAGTACTTC,CASSFYGGYGDEQYF
many,TRBJ1-1,TRBV6-2/TRBV6-3,TRBD1,TGTGCCAGCAGTTACTACAGGGGTCACACTGAAGCTTTCTTT,CASSYYRGHTEAFF
many,TRBJ2-3,TRBV2,NA,TGTGCCAGCAGTGAACCCTTCACGGATACGCAGTATTTT,CASSEPFTDTQYF
NA,TRBJ1-1,TRBV7-9,NA,TGTGCCAGCAGGACCATGCGGACAGATATGAACACTGAAGCTTTCTTT,CASRTMRTDMNTEAFF
few,TRBJ2-5,TRBV5-1,NA,TGCGCCAGCAGTCGGGACGCAGAGACCCAGTACTTC,CASSRDAETQYF
few,TRBJ2-7,TRBV7-2,NA,TGTGCCAGCAGCTTAGTTCCGGGAACCTACGAGCAGTACTTC,CASSLVPGTYEQYF
many,TRBJ1-1,TRBV7-2,NA,TGTGCCAGCAGCTTAGCTCCCGTTATGTACACTGAAGCTTTCTTT,CASSLAPVMYTEAFF
few,TRBJ1-5,TRBV28,NA,TGTGCCAGCAGTTTTGGATTCGGGCGGCCCCAGCATTTT,CASSFGFGRPQHF
NA,TRBJ2-2,TRBV4-3,TRBD1,TGCGCCAGCAGCCCGGGGGACAGGGAAACCGGGGAGCTGTTTTTT,CASSPGDRETGELFF
few,TRBJ1-6,TRBV6-5,NA,TGTGCCAGCAGTTACACCGGTGGTCCCCTCCACTTT,CASSYTGGPLHF
NA,TRBJ2-1,TRBV18,NA,TGTGCCAGCTCACAGGATGGGGTACATCAGAATATAGATGAGCAGTTCTTC,CASSQDGVHQNIDEQFF
few,TRBJ2-1,TRBV5-4,NA,TGTGCCAGCAGCTTGAATCTCCGGTCCTCAGGGGAGCAGTTCTTC,CASSLNLRSSGEQFF
many,TRBJ1-2,TRBV12-5,TRBD1,TGTGCTAGTGGATCCGGGACAGGGTGGGGCTACACCTTC,CASGSGTGWGYTF
NA,TRBJ2-3,TRBV7-9,NA,TGTGCCAGCAGCTTAGCGCGTGGGGCTGCAGATACGCAGTATTTT,CASSLARGAADTQYF
few,TRBJ1-4,TRBV24-1,NA,TGTGCCACCAGTGATTTGGGGAGGTCCGAAGATTTGTTATTT,CATSDLGRSEDLLF
few,TRBJ2-3,TRBV5-4,TRBD1,TGTGCCAGCAGCTTGGGTAACAGGGGGCGATATACGCAGTATTTT,CASSLGNRGRYTQYF